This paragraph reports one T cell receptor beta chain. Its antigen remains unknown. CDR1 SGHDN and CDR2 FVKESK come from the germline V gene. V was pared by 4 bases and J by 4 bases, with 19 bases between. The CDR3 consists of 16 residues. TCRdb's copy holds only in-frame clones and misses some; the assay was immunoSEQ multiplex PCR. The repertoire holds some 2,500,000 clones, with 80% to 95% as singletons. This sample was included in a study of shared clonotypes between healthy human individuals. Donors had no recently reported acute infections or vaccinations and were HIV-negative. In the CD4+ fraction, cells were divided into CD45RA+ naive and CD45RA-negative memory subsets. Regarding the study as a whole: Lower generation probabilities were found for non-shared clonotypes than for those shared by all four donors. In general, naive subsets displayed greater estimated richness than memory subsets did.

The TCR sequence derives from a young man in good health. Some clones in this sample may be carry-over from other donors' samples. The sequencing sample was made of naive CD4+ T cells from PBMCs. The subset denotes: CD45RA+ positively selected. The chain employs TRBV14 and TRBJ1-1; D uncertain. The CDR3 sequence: CASSRVYGEEGTEAFF. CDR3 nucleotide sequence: TGTGCCAGCAGCCGCGTTTACGGGGAAGAGGGCACTGAAGCTTTCTTT.